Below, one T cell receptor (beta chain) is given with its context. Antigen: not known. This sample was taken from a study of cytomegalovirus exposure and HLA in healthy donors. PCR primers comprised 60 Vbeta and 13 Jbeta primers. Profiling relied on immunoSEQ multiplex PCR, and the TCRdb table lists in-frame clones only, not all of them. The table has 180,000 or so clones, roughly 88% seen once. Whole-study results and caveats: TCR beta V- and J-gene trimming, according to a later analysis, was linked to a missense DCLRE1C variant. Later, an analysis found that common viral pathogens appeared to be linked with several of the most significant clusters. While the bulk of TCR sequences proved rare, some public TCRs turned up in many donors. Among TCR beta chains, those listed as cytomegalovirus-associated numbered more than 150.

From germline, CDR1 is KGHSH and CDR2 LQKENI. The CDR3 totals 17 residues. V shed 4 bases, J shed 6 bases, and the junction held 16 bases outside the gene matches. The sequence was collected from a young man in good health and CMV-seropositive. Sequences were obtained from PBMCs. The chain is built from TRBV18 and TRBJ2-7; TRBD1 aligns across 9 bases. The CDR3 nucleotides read TGTGCCAGCTCACGCTCTCCATCCGGGACAGGGTCGGGCGAGCAGTACTTC. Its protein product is CASSRSPSGTGSGEQYF.